The 17 T cell receptor beta chains below were found in one sample sequenced in a study of blood T cell repertoires in COVID-19. Clones were sequenced by immunoSEQ multiplex PCR, and TCRdb holds only the in-frame ones, with some missing. This sample has roughly 32,000 clones, with 60% to 80% found just once. The sample comprised peripheral blood. All receptors come from a human donor in a cohort sampled during active COVID-19.

This chain links TRBV15 with TRBJ2-5; tentative D call: TRBD1 (6 bases). The germline V and J ends were trimmed by 0 bases and 2 bases, with 19 bases remaining between them. The CDR3 runs to 18 residues. Germline-derived CDR1 and CDR2 are LNHNV and YYDKDF (reference sequence). The CDR3 spells CATSRDQRVGGEQETQYF. CDR3 DNA sequence: TGTGCCACCAGCAGAGATCAACGGGTAGGGGGAGAGCAAGAGACCCAGTACTTC.

The chain couples TRBV6-5 to TRBJ2-2, with 9 bases identical to TRBD2. The CDR3 contains 13 residues. Losses at the gene ends were 6 bases for V and 16 bases for J; bases not matched to a gene: 12. Germline-derived CDR1 and CDR2 are MNHEY and SVGAGI. The CDR3 here is CASSIRGGGEAFF. CDR3 coding DNA: TGTGCCAGCAGCATCCGCGGGGGGGGCGAGGCGTTTTTT.

The chain combines TRBV3-1 (or the pseudogene TRBV3-2) with TRBJ1-1; no clear D gene. Trimming stripped 6 bases from V and 0 bases from J, with 11 bases between. Per germline, CDR1 LGHDT and CDR2 YNNKEL (reference sequence). The CDR3 consists of 14 residues. The CDR3: CASRIRGMNTEAFF. The CDR3 DNA follows: TGTGCCAGCAGGATCCGAGGAATGAACACTGAAGCTTTCTTT.

The V call is TRBV5-1, the J call TRBJ2-3, with TRBD2 identical over 10 bases. The trim removed 4 bases at V and 0 bases at J, leaving 8 bases unmatched. The CDR3 length is 17 residues. The germline CDR1 and CDR2 sequences are SGHRS and YFSETQ. For the CDR3, the DNA is TGCGCCAGCAGCGTAGGACGTAGCGGGAGGAGCACAGATACGCAGTATTTT. Protein: CASSVGRSGRSTDTQYF.

The V gene is TRBV21-1, the J gene TRBJ2-5; TRBD1 is the table's D call, not checked against the DNA. TRBV21-1 is a documented pseudogene. The CDR3 extends over 20 amino acids. The chain's CDR3 is CASSKAGSRGTASYQETQYF. The CDR3 DNA reads TGTGCCAGCAGCAAAGCGGGGTCCCGCGGGACAGCTTCGTACCAAGAGACCCAGTACTTC.

V and J are TRBV5-3 and TRBJ1-4, with 9 positions matching TRBD1. TRBV5-3 counts as an open reading frame of uncertain function. Trimming removed 0 bases from V and 9 bases from J; junction bases left unmatched: 3. This CDR3 has 14 amino acids. CDR3 sequence: CARSLGQGEQKLFF. The CDR3 nucleotides are TGTGCCAGAAGCTTGGGACAGGGGGAGCAAAAACTGTTTTTT.

This clone came up once. The chain employs TRBV4-3 and TRBJ2-7; the match to TRBD1 covers 12 bases. This CDR3 is 15 amino acids long. V gave up 3 bases and J gave up 4 bases; unmatched junction bases: 4. The V gene's germline CDR1 is LGHNA and CDR2 YSLEER. In nucleotides, the CDR3 is TGCGCCAGCAGCCAGGGGGACAGGGGGCCGTACGAGCAGTACTTC. As protein: CASSQGDRGPYEQYF.

This chain's CDR3 is CASSLGRRSNSPLHF. The DNA for the CDR3 is TGTGCCAGCAGCTTAGGCAGGAGGTCGAATTCACCCCTCCACTTT. The V gene is TRBV11-2, the J gene TRBJ1-6; D is uncertain. The CDR3 covers 15 residues. Germline V gene data show CDR1 as SGHAT and CDR2 as FQNNGV. V was pared by 1 base and J by 7 bases, with 11 bases between. The full variable domain, completed using reference TRBV11-2 and TRBJ1-6, is EAGVAQSPRYKIIEKRQSVAFWCNPISGHATLYWYQQILGQGPKLLIQFQNNGVVDDSQLPKDRFSAERLKGVDSTLKIQPAKLEDSAVYLCASSLGRRSNSPLHFGNGTRLTVT.

This clone was observed a single time. The V gene is TRBV7-9, the J gene TRBJ2-7, with TRBD2 identical over 12 bases. Looked up from germline, CDR1 is SEHNR and CDR2 is FQNEAQ (reference sequence). The CDR3 has 17 amino acids. The V gene end was trimmed by 4 bases and the J gene end by 2 bases; junction bases not matched to a gene: 9. The CDR3 nucleotides read TGTGCCAGCAGCTCCCCCGTCCTAGCGGGAGGGCCCTACGAGCAGTACTTC. Translation: CASSSPVLAGGPYEQYF. The full variable domain, with the rest looked up from reference TRBV7-9 and TRBJ2-7, is DTGVSQNPRHKITKRGQNVTFRCDPISEHNRLYWYRQTLGQGPEFLTYFQNEAQLEKSRLLSDRFSAERPKGSFSTLEIQRTEQGDSAMYLCASSSPVLAGGPYEQYFGPGTRLTVT.

DNA of the CDR3: TGTGCCAGCAGCTTGAGGGGAGGCTTAGCGGGAGTCGGCGAGCAGTACTTC. Translation gives CASSLRGGLAGVGEQYF. The rearrangement joins TRBV5-8 to TRBJ2-7; 9 bases align to TRBD2. Germline assignment: CDR1 SGHTS and CDR2 YDEGEE. V dropped 1 base and J dropped 6; count of bases not matched to a gene: 14. The CDR3 loop spans 17 amino acids. The full variable domain, rest sourced from reference TRBV5-8 and TRBJ2-7, is EAGVTQSPTHLIKTRGQQATLRCSPISGHTSVYWYQQALGLGLQFLLWYDEGEERNRGNFPPRFSGRQFPNYSSELNVNALELEDSALYLCASSLRGGLAGVGEQYFGPGTRLTVT.

This clone was found a few times. The J gene is TRBJ2-7, the V gene TRBV6-2 or TRBV6-3, with D tentatively TRBD2 (7 bases). The CDR3 runs 15 residues. Deletions cut 2 bases from V and 5 bases from J, with 16 bases between. Germline loops: CDR1 MNHEY, CDR2 SVGEGT. CDR3 sequence reads: CASSYGGGGLNEQYF. DNA for the CDR3: TGTGCCAGCAGTTACGGGGGCGGGGGCCTAAACGAGCAGTACTTC.

This chain links TRBV6-5 with TRBJ2-7; 8 nucleotides agree with TRBD1. CDR3 length: 14 residues. Per the germline V gene, CDR1 is MNHEY and CDR2 is SVGAGI. J was trimmed by 5 bases and V by 6 bases; bases with no gene match: 9. The CDR3 DNA reads as TGTGCCAGCAGCCGGACAGGGATGATGGACGAGCAGTACTTC. Translation: CASSRTGMMDEQYF.

The chain links TRBV28 to TRBJ1-4; D unresolved. The CDR3 is made up of 14 amino acids. Trimming took 0 bases from V and 5 from J, leaving 7 bases between them. Per the germline V gene, CDR1 is MDHEN and CDR2 is SYDVKM. For the CDR3, the DNA is TGTGCCAGCAGTTTATGGCGAGGCAATGAAAAACTGTTTTTT. Its protein product is CASSLWRGNEKLFF.

CDR3 nucleotide sequence: TGTGCCTGGAGGTGGGACAGATCCTACGAGCAGTACTTC. Its protein product is CAWRWDRSYEQYF. The J gene is TRBJ2-7, the V gene TRBV30; 7 bases line up with TRBD1. V was pared by 3 bases and J by 1 base, with 3 bases of the junction left unmatched. The CDR3 covers 13 residues. Germline-derived CDR1 and CDR2 are GTSNPN and SVGIG (reference sequence). Full variable domain (missing parts from reference TRBV30 and TRBJ2-7): SQTIHQWPATLVQPVGSPLSLECTVEGTSNPNLYWYRQAAGRGLQLLFYSVGIGQISSEVPQNLSASRPQDRQFILSSKKLLLSDSGFYLCAWRWDRSYEQYFGPGTRLTVT.

The chain has TRBV9 and TRBJ2-1, with 8 bases fitting TRBD2. V lost 4 bases, J lost 4 bases, and 4 bases stayed unmatched. CDR3 length equals 14 residues. CDR1 and CDR2 (germline): SGDLS, YYNGEE. For the CDR3, the DNA is TGTGCCAGCAGCCCCAGCGGGAGATACAATGAGCAGTTCTTC. Its protein is CASSPSGRYNEQFF.

V gene TRBV28 combines with J gene TRBJ2-7, with unresolved D. CDR3 size: 11 residues. Germline V CDR1 and CDR2: MDHEN, SYDVKM. The V and J ends lost 3 bases and 3 bases respectively, with 3 bases between them. The CDR3 region is CASSFHYEQYF. The CDR3 DNA follows: TGTGCCAGCAGTTTTCACTACGAGCAGTACTTC.

The genes are TRBV7-2 and TRBJ2-3; 12 bases align to TRBD2. The germline gives CDR1 SGHTA, CDR2 FQGNSA. This CDR3 contains 18 residues. V lost 0 bases, J lost 1 base, and 5 bases stayed unmatched. The CDR3 is CASSLAASGGGGTDTQYF. DNA for the CDR3: TGTGCCAGCAGCTTAGCGGCTAGCGGGGGGGGCGGCACAGATACGCAGTATTTT.